The clone carrying this T cell receptor beta chain was counted a few times. Time point reported: pre-sensitization, week 0. The treatment is: therapeutic diphenylcyclopropenone sensitization with weekly scalp DPC. One entry per CDR3 protein results from TCRdb running MiXCR on the RACE reads. This table holds some 51,000 distinct CDR3 sequences, approximately 9.8% found once. The entry originates in a study of human T cells and chemical hapten exposure. The germline V gene has CDR1 KGHSH and CDR2 LQKENI. The CDR3 runs 13 residues. The V end was cut by 4 bases, the J end by 4 bases, with 9 bases between.

This chain connects TRBV18 to TRBJ2-3, with D possibly matching TRBD2 (7 bases). Sequencing was performed on whole blood, taken in connection with sensitization to the hapten diphenylcyclopropenone (DPC). The sequence came from a woman in her thirties or forties with alopecia areata. Some clones in this sample may be carry-over from other donors' samples. CDR3 nucleotide sequence: TGTGCCAGCTCACTGCGGGGGCCAGATACGCAGTATTTT. It codes for CASSLRGPDTQYF.